These T cell receptor beta chains were read from a single sample in a study of blood T cell repertoires in COVID-19. Some clones are missing from TCRdb's copy, which holds only in-frame ones; the method was immunoSEQ multiplex PCR. The table has more than 110,000 clones, 79% seen once. Sequenced material: peripheral blood. These receptors all come from a man aged 55 to 69 with acute or convalescent COVID-19. The CDR3 runs from the conserved cysteine through the conserved F or W. A D gene is named only where the DNA matches it firmly. Some rows mark clone size as missing; the rest say once, few, many or name a class of expanded clone.

>TRBV7-2|TRBJ2-7|TRBD1|.
TGTGCCAGCAGCTTAGAGGTGGACAGGGAGAGGCAGTACTTC
CASSLEVDRERQYF
>TRBV11-2|TRBJ2-7|.|.
TGTGCCAGCAGCCCGGACAGCTACGAGCAGTACTTC
CASSPDSYEQYF
>TRBV7-2|TRBJ1-1|.|.
TGTGCCAGCAGCTTAGCGGAGGGGCAAGGGACTGAAGCTTTCTTT
CASSLAEGQGTEAFF
>TRBV5-1|TRBJ2-3|TRBD2|.
TGCGCCAGCAGCTTGGTAGCGGGACCCACAGATACGCAGTATTTT
CASSLVAGPTDTQYF
>TRBV7-2|TRBJ1-1|.|.
TGTGCCAGCAGCTTAGATCGGTTCTCGGAAGCTTTCTTT
CASSLDRFSEAFF
>TRBV27|TRBJ2-1|.|.
TGTGCCAGCAGCCGACTCCTTTACAATGAGCAGTTCTTC
CASSRLLYNEQFF
>TRBV7-2|TRBJ2-7|.|.
TGTGCCAGCAGCTTTGGCGGTTCAAGCTCCTACGAGCAGTACTTC
CASSFGGSSSYEQYF
>TRBV28|TRBJ2-7|.|.
TGTGCCAGCCTCGAGGCGGAGCCCCCGTACGAGCAGTACTTC
CASLEAEPPYEQYF
>TRBV4-1|TRBJ1-1|TRBD1|few
TGCGCCAGCAGCCAAACGTACAACAGGGGGCTGAGCACTGAAGCTTTCTTT
CASSQTYNRGLSTEAFF
>TRBV19|TRBJ1-5|.|.
TGTGCCAGTTGGGCGGGGGGGGGCAATCAGCCCCAGCATTTT
CASWAGGGNQPQHF
>TRBV3-1/TRBV3-2|TRBJ1-2|TRBD1|.
TGTGCCAGCAGCCAGCTAACCGGGACAGGGGCGGGTGGCTACACCTTC
CASSQLTGTGAGGYTF
>TRBV7-2|TRBJ2-1|.|.
TGTGCCAGCAGCTCCAGTAACCGGGTTTACAATGAGCAGTTCTTC
CASSSSNRVYNEQFF
>TRBV7-2|TRBJ2-7|TRBD1|many
TGTGCCAGCAGACCCGATTCCCGGGACAGTTCCTACGAGCAGTACTTC
CASRPDSRDSSYEQYF
>TRBV19|TRBJ1-5|TRBD1|.
TGTGCCAGTAGTATAGATCTAGGGCAGGGGGGTTTTCAGCCCCAGCATTTT
CASSIDLGQGGFQPQHF
>TRBV16|TRBJ2-1|TRBD2|.
TGTGCCAGCAGCCAATCGGCTAGCGGAAACAATGAGCAGTTCTTC
CASSQSASGNNEQFF
>TRBV7-2|TRBJ2-5|.|once
TGTGCCAGCAGCTTTAATGCCCCCGCCGGCGGAGAGACCCAGTACTTC
CASSFNAPAGGETQYF
>TRBV28|TRBJ2-1|.|.
TGTGCCAGCAATGGCGGGATAAGTGAGCAGTTCTTC
CASNGGISEQFF
>TRBV9|TRBJ1-5|TRBD1|once
TGTGCCAGCAGCGTTTTTACCGGGACAGGTAATCAGCCCCAGCATTTT
CASSVFTGTGNQPQHF